The clone carrying this TCR beta chain appeared a few times. This record comes from a study of blood T cell repertoires in COVID-19. As originally analysed: Reference gene primer amplification in the assay estimated nucleated cell counts. Only in-frame clones appear in the TCRdb table, and some are missing; sequencing was by immunoSEQ multiplex PCR. V, J and clone size reflect that table, while D and trimming were determined from the DNA. The sample holds more than 85,000 clones; more than 65% are singletons and the top ten take around a quarter. Looked up from germline, CDR1 is MDHEN and CDR2 is SYDVKM. This CDR3 is 14 amino acids long. The V and J ends lost 5 bases and 5 bases, in that order; junction bases with no gene match: 5.

The V gene is TRBV28, the J gene TRBJ1-5; 8 bases are shared with TRBD1. The sequenced sample consisted of peripheral blood. The TCR sequence derives from a man in his sixties with acute or convalescent COVID-19. CDR3 region: CASSVTGEYQPQHF. The CDR3 coding sequence is TGTGCCAGCAGTGTGACAGGGGAGTATCAGCCCCAGCATTTT.